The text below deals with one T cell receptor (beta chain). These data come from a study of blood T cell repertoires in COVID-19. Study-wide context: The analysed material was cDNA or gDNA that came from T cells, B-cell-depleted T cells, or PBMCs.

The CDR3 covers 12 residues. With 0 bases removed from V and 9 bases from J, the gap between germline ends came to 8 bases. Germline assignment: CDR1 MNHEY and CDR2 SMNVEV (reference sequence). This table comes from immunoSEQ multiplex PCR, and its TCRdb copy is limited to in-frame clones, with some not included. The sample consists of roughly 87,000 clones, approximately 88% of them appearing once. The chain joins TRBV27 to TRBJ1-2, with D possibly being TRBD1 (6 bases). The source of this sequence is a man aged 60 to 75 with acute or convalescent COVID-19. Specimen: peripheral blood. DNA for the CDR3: TGTGCCAGCAGTTTATCTGGGGGCCGCTACACCTTC. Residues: CASSLSGGRYTF.